This T cell receptor beta chain comes out of a study of OX40 agonist ivuxolimab in advanced cancers. About this clone itself: This CDR3 is also generated by other DNA sequences in the sample.

CDR3 length equals 11 residues. V lost 2 bases and J lost 3, with 2 bases in between. The germline CDR1 and CDR2 sequences are SGHAT and FQNNGV. Using immunoSEQ multiplex PCR, the repertoire was profiled, and TCRdb retains in-frame clones only, with some absent. Found here are 28,000 or so clones, 84% of them singletons; the top ten hold approximately 20%. The sequence was obtained from an adult with an advanced solid tumor such as melanoma, head and neck, liver or kidney cancer. This chain links TRBV11-2 with TRBJ2-7; D not resolved. Sequenced here: CD4+ or CD8+ T cells sorted from blood, sampled in a trial of the OX40 agonist ivuxolimab. The CDR3, as DNA: TGTGCCAGCAGCTTATACTACGAGCAGTACTTC. This codes for CASSLYYEQYF. Looking up the rest from reference TRBV11-2 and TRBJ2-7 gives the full variable domain: EAGVAQSPRYKIIEKRQSVAFWCNPISGHATLYWYQQILGQGPKLLIQFQNNGVVDDSQLPKDRFSAERLKGVDSTLKIQPAKLEDSAVYLCASSLYYEQYFGPGTRLTVT.